The 18 T cell receptor beta chains in this list originate from one sample, sequenced in a study of blood T cell repertoires in COVID-19 (TCRdb year 2020). The library relied on the immunoSEQ multiplex PCR assay. TCRdb retrieved this table from immuneACCESS and kept in-frame rearrangements only. Not all clones are present; in checked studies, unresolved V genes account for under half, and no reason is known for the remainder. The sample has around 220,000 clones on record, roughly 90% of them singletons. 1.9% of the sample goes to the ten largest clones. The sample taken for sequencing was peripheral blood. The receptors were gathered from a man between 35 and 55 years old with active or convalescent COVID-19.

The V and J genes are TRBV6-6 and TRBJ1-1, with 10 bases identical to TRBD1. CDR1 and CDR2 from the germline V gene are MNHNY and SVGAGI (reference sequence). The CDR3 is 13 amino acids. The trim removed 5 bases at V and 10 bases at J, leaving 7 bases unmatched. In nucleotides, the CDR3 is TGTGCCAGCAGTCGGGACAGGGGAGGTGTAGCTTTCTTT. Its translation is CASSRDRGGVAFF.

This clone was counted ten times or more. The rearrangement uses TRBV7-9 and TRBJ1-1, with TRBD1 identical over 7 bases. Germline-derived CDR1 and CDR2 are SEHNR and FQNEAQ (reference sequence). The J segment lost 0 bases and the V segment lost 5 bases, leaving 9 bases of the junction unmatched. The CDR3 is 16 residues long. Here the CDR3 DNA reads TGTGCCAGCAGCCCAAGACAGGGTGGGGTGAACACTGAAGCTTTCTTT. Translation: CASSPRQGGVNTEAFF.

V and J are TRBV28 and TRBJ1-2; 7 bases agree with TRBD1. In germline, CDR1 is MDHEN, CDR2 SYDVKM. J was trimmed by 0 bases and V by 8 bases; bases with no gene match: 3. The CDR3 length is 13 residues. The CDR3 nucleotides are TGTGCCAGCGTGACAGGGCCTAACTATGGCTACACCTTC. Protein product: CASVTGPNYGYTF.

This sequence joins TRBV9 and TRBJ1-2; no clear D gene. CDR1 is SGDLS and CDR2 is YYNGEE in the germline V gene. V lost 2 bases to trimming and J lost 4 bases, with 18 bases between them. CDR3 length: 16 residues. The CDR3 loop reads CASSVGPAQISYGYTF. DNA of the CDR3: TGTGCCAGCAGCGTTGGGCCAGCCCAGATCAGCTATGGCTACACCTTC.

The rearrangement links TRBV6-5 to TRBJ1-5; TRBD1 agrees at 9 bases. This CDR3 comprises 15 residues. V dropped 6 bases and J dropped 6; count of bases not matched to a gene: 9. Germline V gene data show CDR1 as MNHEY and CDR2 as SVGAGI. This CDR3 is CASRPGTGTLQPQHF. The CDR3 coding sequence is TGTGCCAGCAGACCCGGGACAGGGACTCTTCAGCCCCAGCATTTT.

Note on this clone: Additional DNA sequences in this sample encode the identical CDR3. This chain uses TRBV11-2 with TRBJ2-7; 11 nucleotides align to TRBD1. CDR1 is SGHAT and CDR2 is FQNNGV in the germline V gene. CDR3 length: 14 residues. Trimming removed 4 bases from V and 2 bases from J; junction bases left unmatched: 1. The CDR3 sequence is CASSWGQGAYEQYF. The CDR3 DNA follows: TGTGCCAGCAGCTGGGGACAGGGGGCCTACGAGCAGTACTTC. The full variable domain, rest sourced from reference TRBV11-2 and TRBJ2-7, is EAGVAQSPRYKIIEKRQSVAFWCNPISGHATLYWYQQILGQGPKLLIQFQNNGVVDDSQLPKDRFSAERLKGVDSTLKIQPAKLEDSAVYLCASSWGQGAYEQYFGPGTRLTVT.

The CDR3 loop is CASSQTSGTYEQYF. In nucleotides, the CDR3 is TGTGCCAGCAGCCAGACTAGCGGGACCTACGAGCAGTACTTC. The gene calls are TRBV9 and TRBJ2-7; the match to TRBD2 covers 11 bases. Germline-derived CDR1 and CDR2 are SGDLS and YYNGEE. The CDR3 is made up of 14 amino acids. The trim removed 4 bases at V and 2 bases at J, leaving 2 bases unmatched.

This chain uses TRBV9 with TRBJ2-1; TRBD2 aligns across 8 bases. The CDR3 is made up of 15 amino acids. Germline trimming cut 3 bases from V and 2 bases from J; bases unmatched to any gene: 4. The V gene's germline CDR1 is SGDLS and CDR2 YYNGEE. The CDR3 nucleotides are TGTGCCAGCAGCGCGGGGCGGGGGGCCTACAATGAGCAGTTCTTC. Its protein product is CASSAGRGAYNEQFF. Combining the CDR3 with reference TRBV9 and TRBJ2-1 gives the whole variable domain DSGVTQTPKHLITATGQRVTLRCSPRSGDLSVYWYQQSLDQGLQFLIQYYNGEERAKGNILERFSAQQFPDLHSELNLSSLELGDSALYFCASSAGRGAYNEQFFGPGTRLTVL.

The chain employs TRBV30 and TRBJ2-7, with D uncertain. V was pared by 1 base and J by 7 bases, with 17 bases between. Germline V gene sequence: CDR1 GTSNPN, CDR2 SVGIG (reference sequence). The CDR3 totals 14 residues. The DNA of the CDR3 is TGTGCCTGGAGTGAGGTCCTCCAAGCGAGAGAGCAGTACTTC. This translates into CAWSEVLQAREQYF.

This clone was detected once. The V gene is TRBV9, the J gene TRBJ1-1; D is perhaps TRBD1 (5 bases). The CDR3 is 17 amino acids. CDR1 and CDR2 from the germline V gene are SGDLS and YYNGEE. V lost 4 bases and J 2 bases, leaving 21 bases between the germline ends. The CDR3 reads CASSPQPQGNYNTEAFF. The CDR3 DNA is TGTGCCAGCAGCCCCCAACCCCAGGGAAATTATAACACTGAAGCTTTCTTT.

CDR3 amino acids: CASRPPGTEAFF. CDR3 nucleotides: TGTGCCAGCAGGCCCCCGGGGACTGAAGCTTTCTTT. This chain uses TRBV28 with TRBJ1-1; D gene ambiguous. CDR3 length: 12 amino acids. The ends were cut back, 6 bases at V and 5 bases at J, with 10 bases in the middle. Germline V lookup: CDR1 MDHEN, CDR2 SYDVKM. Full variable domain (missing parts from reference TRBV28 and TRBJ1-1): DVKVTQSSRYLVKRTGEKVFLECVQDMDHENMFWYRQDPGLGLRLIYFSYDVKMKEKGDIPEGYSVSREKKERFSLILESASTNQTSMYLCASRPPGTEAFFGQGTRLTVV.

This chain connects TRBV15 to TRBJ1-4; D is undetermined. The V gene lost 0 bases and the J gene lost 6 bases, with 17 bases spanning the gap. The germline V gene encodes CDR1 LNHNV and CDR2 YYDKDF (reference sequence). This CDR3 contains 17 residues. The CDR3 region is CATSRDLSGQWHEKLFF. CDR3 nucleotide sequence: TGTGCCACCAGCAGAGATCTCAGCGGCCAATGGCATGAAAAACTGTTTTTT.

The chain combines TRBV7-6 with TRBJ2-7; 10 nucleotides agree with TRBD2. CDR1 is SGHVS, CDR2 FNYEAQ, per germline. The CDR3 totals 16 residues. V trimming: 4 bases; J trimming: 2 bases; junction bases outside the gene matches: 8. DNA of the CDR3: TGTGCCAGCAGCTCTGGAAGGCTAGCGGGAGCCTACGAGCAGTACTTC. It is translated as CASSSGRLAGAYEQYF.

This clone was observed a single time. The gene calls are TRBV25-1 and TRBJ2-7; 12 bases line up with TRBD1. V was pared by 8 bases and J by 5 bases, with 10 bases of the junction left unmatched. CDR3 size: 15 residues. The germline CDR1 and CDR2 sequences are MGHDK and SYGVNS. This CDR3 is CASGPGGQGAHEQYF. The CDR3 DNA sequence: TGTGCCAGCGGCCCGGGGGGACAGGGGGCCCACGAGCAGTACTTC.

The rearrangement links TRBV7-9 to TRBJ1-5, with D possibly TRBD1 on 6 matching bases. CDR1 is SEHNR, CDR2 FQNEAQ, per germline (reference sequence). V lost 5 bases, J lost 6 bases, and 14 bases lay in between. The CDR3 runs 14 residues. The CDR3 sequence: CASSPSGGGQPQHF. CDR3 nucleotide sequence: TGTGCCAGCAGCCCCTCGGGGGGCGGTCAGCCCCAGCATTTT.

V is TRBV7-2 and J is TRBJ1-2; 7 nucleotides match TRBD1. The V segment lost 5 bases and the J segment 0 bases; nucleotides outside the gene matches: 15. Germline CDR1 SGHTA, CDR2 FQGNSA. The CDR3 length is 18 residues. The CDR3 DNA follows: TGTGCCAGCAGCCCCCTACGGACAGGAACGAAAGCTAACTATGGCTACACCTTC. It translates to CASSPLRTGTKANYGYTF.

This chain connects TRBV28 to TRBJ1-1; a possible D gene is TRBD1 (6 bases). The germline V gene encodes CDR1 MDHEN and CDR2 SYDVKM. The CDR3 loop spans 16 amino acids. V dropped 7 bases and J dropped 1 base, with 19 bases sitting between them. CDR3 sequence: CASIPPRGHRNTEAFF. CDR3 coding DNA: TGTGCCAGCATTCCCCCGAGGGGACACCGGAACACTGAAGCTTTCTTT. Variable domain in full (rest from reference TRBV28 and TRBJ1-1): DVKVTQSSRYLVKRTGEKVFLECVQDMDHENMFWYRQDPGLGLRLIYFSYDVKMKEKGDIPEGYSVSREKKERFSLILESASTNQTSMYLCASIPPRGHRNTEAFFGQGTRLTVV.

The genes are TRBV19 and TRBJ2-1; 9 bases map to TRBD2. The length of the CDR3 is 14 residues. The germline CDR1 and CDR2 sequences are LNHDA and SQIVND (reference sequence). V was pared by 4 bases and J by 8 bases, with 6 bases of the junction left unmatched. The CDR3: CASSSGGAYDEQFF. The CDR3 nucleotides read TGTGCCAGTAGTAGCGGGGGGGCTTACGATGAGCAGTTCTTC.